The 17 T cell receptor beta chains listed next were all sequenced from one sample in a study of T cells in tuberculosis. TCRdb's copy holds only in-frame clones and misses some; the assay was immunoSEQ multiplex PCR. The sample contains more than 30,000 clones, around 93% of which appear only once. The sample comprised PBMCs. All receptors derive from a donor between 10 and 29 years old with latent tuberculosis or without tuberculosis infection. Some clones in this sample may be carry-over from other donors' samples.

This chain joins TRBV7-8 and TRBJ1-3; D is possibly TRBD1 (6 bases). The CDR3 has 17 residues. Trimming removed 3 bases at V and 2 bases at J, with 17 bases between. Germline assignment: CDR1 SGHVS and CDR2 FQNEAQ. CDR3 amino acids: CASSFYEQGWAGNTIYF. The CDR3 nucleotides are TGTGCCAGCAGCTTCTACGAGCAGGGGTGGGCTGGAAACACCATATATTTT.

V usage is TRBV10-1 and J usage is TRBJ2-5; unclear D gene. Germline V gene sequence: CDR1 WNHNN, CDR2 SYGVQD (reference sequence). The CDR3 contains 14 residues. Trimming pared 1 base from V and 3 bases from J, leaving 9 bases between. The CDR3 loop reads CASSEWATKETQYF. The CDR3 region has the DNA TGCGCCAGCAGTGAGTGGGCCACAAAAGAGACCCAGTACTTC.

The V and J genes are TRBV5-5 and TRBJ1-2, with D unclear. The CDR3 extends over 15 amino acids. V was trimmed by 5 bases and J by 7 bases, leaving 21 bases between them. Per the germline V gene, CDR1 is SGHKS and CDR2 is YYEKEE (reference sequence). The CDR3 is CASSFAFDLRLGYTF. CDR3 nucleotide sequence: TGTGCCAGCAGTTTTGCATTTGACCTCAGGCTTGGCTACACCTTC. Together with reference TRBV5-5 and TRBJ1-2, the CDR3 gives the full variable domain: DAGVTQSPTHLIKTRGQQVTLRCSPISGHKSVSWYQQVLGQGPQFIFQYYEKEERGRGNFPDRFSARQFPNYSSELNVNALLLGDSALYLCASSFAFDLRLGYTFGSGTRLTVV.

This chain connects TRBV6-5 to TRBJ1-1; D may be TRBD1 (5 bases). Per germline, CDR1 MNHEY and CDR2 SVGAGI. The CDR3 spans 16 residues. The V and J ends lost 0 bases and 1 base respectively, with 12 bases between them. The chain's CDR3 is CASSYSGGAGNTEAFF. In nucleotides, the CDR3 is TGTGCCAGCAGTTACTCGGGAGGGGCCGGGAACACTGAAGCTTTCTTT.

Written as DNA, the CDR3 is TGCGCCAGCAGCTTTGGAGGGGGGGACTACGAGCAGTACGTC. It encodes CASSFGGGDYEQYV. The V and J genes are TRBV5-1 and TRBJ2-7; TRBD2 might be the D (7 bases). CDR3 length: 14 residues. V was cut by 2 bases and J by 3 bases, with 12 bases left in between. Per germline, CDR1 SGHRS and CDR2 YFSETQ.

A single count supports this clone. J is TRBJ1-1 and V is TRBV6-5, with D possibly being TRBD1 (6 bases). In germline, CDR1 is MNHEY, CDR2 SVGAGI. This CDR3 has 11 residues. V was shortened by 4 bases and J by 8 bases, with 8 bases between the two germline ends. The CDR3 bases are TGTGCCAGCAGTTTAGGGACAGAAGCTTTCTTT. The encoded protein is CASSLGTEAFF.

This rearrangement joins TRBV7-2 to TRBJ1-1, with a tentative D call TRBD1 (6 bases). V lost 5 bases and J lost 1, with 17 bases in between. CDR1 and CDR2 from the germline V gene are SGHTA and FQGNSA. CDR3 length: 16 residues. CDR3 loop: CASSHSESQGNTEAFF. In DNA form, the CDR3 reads TGTGCCAGCAGCCACTCAGAATCACAGGGGAACACTGAAGCTTTCTTT.

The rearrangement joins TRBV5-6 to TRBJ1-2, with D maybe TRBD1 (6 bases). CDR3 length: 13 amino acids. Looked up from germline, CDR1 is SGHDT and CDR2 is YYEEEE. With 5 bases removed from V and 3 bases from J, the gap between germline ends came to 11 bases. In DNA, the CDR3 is TGTGCCAGCAGTACCGGGACATACTATGGCTACACCTTC. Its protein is CASSTGTYYGYTF.

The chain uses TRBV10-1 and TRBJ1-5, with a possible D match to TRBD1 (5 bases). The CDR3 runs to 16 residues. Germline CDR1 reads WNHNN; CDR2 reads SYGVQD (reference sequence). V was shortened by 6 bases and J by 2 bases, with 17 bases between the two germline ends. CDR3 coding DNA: TGCGCCAGCAGAGTAAAGACAGCTTGGGGCAATCAGCCCCAGCATTTT. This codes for CASRVKTAWGNQPQHF.

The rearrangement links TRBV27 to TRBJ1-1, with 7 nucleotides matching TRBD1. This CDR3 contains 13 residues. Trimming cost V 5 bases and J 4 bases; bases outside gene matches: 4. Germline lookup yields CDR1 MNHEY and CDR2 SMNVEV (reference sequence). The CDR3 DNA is TGTGCCAGCAGTAAACCAGGGGGCACTGAAGCTTTCTTT. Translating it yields CASSKPGGTEAFF.

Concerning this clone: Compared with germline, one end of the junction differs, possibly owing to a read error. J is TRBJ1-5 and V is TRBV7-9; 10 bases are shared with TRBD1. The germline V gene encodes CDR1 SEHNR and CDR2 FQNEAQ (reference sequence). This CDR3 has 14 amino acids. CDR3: CASSSTGGKQPQHF. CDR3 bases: TGTGCCAGCAGCTCGACAGGGGGCAAGCAGCCCCAGCATTTT.

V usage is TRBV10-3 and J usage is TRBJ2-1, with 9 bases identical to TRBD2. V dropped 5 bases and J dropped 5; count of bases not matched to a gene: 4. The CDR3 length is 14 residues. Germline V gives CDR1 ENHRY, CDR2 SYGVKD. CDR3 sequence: CAISSRGGDNEQFF. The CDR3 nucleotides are TGTGCCATCAGTTCGCGGGGGGGAGACAATGAGCAGTTCTTC.

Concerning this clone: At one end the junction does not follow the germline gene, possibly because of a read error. The CDR3, as DNA: TGTGCCATCAGTGAGCGCACGGGACTAGCGGGGGGTGCAGAGACCCAGTACTTC. It translates to CAISERTGLAGGAETQYF. The chain uses TRBV6-1 and TRBJ2-5; the match to TRBD2 covers 15 bases. Germline V gene data show CDR1 as MNHNS and CDR2 as SASEGT. CDR3 length: 18 residues.

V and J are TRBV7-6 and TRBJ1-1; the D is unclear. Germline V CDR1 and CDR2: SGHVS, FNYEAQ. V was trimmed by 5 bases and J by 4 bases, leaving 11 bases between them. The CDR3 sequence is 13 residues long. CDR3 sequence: CASSHSTGTEAFF. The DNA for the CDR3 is TGTGCCAGCAGCCATTCGACGGGCACTGAAGCTTTCTTT.

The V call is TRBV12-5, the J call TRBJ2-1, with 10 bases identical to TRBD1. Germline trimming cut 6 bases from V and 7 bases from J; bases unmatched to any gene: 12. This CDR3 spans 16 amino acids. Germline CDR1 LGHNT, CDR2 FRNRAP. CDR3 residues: CASGAIPGQGKNEQFF. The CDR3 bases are TGTGCTAGTGGCGCGATTCCGGGACAGGGGAAGAATGAGCAGTTCTTC.

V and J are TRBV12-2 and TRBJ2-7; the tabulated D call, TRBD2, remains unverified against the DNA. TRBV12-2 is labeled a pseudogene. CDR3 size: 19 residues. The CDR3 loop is CASRLALTSGGAGLDEQYV. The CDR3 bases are TGTGCAAGTCGCTTAGCGTTGACTAGCGGGGGGGCCGGATTGGACGAGCAGTACGTC.

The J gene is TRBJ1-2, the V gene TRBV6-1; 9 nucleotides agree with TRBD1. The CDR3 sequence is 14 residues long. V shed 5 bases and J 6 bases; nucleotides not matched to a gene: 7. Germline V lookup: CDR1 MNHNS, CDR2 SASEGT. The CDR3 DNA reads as TGTGCCAGCAGTCTCAGAACAGGGGGCGATGGCTACACCTTC. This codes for CASSLRTGGDGYTF.